The 12 T cell receptor beta chains given below trace back to one sample, sequenced in a study of blood T cell repertoires in COVID-19. Assay used: immunoSEQ multiplex PCR; TCRdb lists only in-frame clones, some missing. The top ten hold around a sixth of the sample, which has approximately 72,000 clones, less than 90% seen once. The source material was peripheral blood. Receptors originate from a woman aged 80 or older with acute or convalescent COVID-19.

The rearrangement links TRBV19 to TRBJ2-1; maybe TRBD2 (6 bases). Trimming took 0 bases from V and 0 from J, leaving 9 bases between them. The germline gives CDR1 LNHDA, CDR2 SQIVND (reference sequence). This CDR3 has 16 residues. The CDR3, as DNA: TGTGCCAGTAGTATAGAATCGGGAGTCTCCTACAATGAGCAGTTCTTC. Its protein product is CASSIESGVSYNEQFF.

The chain joins TRBV2 to TRBJ2-7, with TRBD1 matching over 8 bases. CDR3 size: 16 residues. With V trimmed by 4 bases and J by 7 bases, 15 bases remained unmatched. The germline V gene has CDR1 SNHLY and CDR2 FYNNEI. CDR3 amino acids: CASSVSLGTGLGEQYF. The CDR3 bases are TGTGCCAGCAGTGTAAGTCTGGGGACAGGCCTGGGGGAGCAGTACTTC.

The chain links TRBV6-2 or TRBV6-3 to TRBJ2-2, with D possibly matching TRBD2 (5 bases). The ends were cut back, 6 bases at V and 7 bases at J, with 12 bases in the middle. Looked up from germline, CDR1 is MNHEY and CDR2 is SVGEGT. The CDR3 is made up of 13 amino acids. The CDR3 sequence: CASSNVRGGELFF. The DNA of the CDR3 is TGTGCCAGCAGCAACGTTCGGGGCGGGGAGCTGTTTTTT.

The table lists this clone with a count of one. V gene TRBV11-3 combines with J gene TRBJ2-1, with D maybe TRBD2 (5 bases). Trimming cost V 2 bases and J 5 bases, with 16 bases left between them. The germline gives CDR1 SGHNT, CDR2 YENEEA. The CDR3 loop spans 16 amino acids. The CDR3 DNA reads TGTGCCAGCAGCTTACGGACCAGGACTGCTGACAATGAGCAGTTCTTC. Its protein is CASSLRTRTADNEQFF.

The rearrangement links TRBV29-1 to TRBJ2-6; the D gene is possibly TRBD1 (6 bases). In germline, CDR1 is SQVTM, CDR2 ANQGSEA. CDR3 size: 14 residues. Trimming stripped 5 bases from V and 2 bases from J, with 10 bases between. The CDR3 coding sequence is TGCAGCGTTACAGGGATCCCTGGGGCCAACGTCCTGACTTTC. The encoded protein is CSVTGIPGANVLTF. Variable domain in full (rest from reference TRBV29-1 and TRBJ2-6): SAVISQKPSRDICQRGTSLTIQCQVDSQVTMMFWYRQQPGQSLTLIATANQGSEATYESGFVIDKFPISRPNLTFSTLTVSNMSPEDSSIYLCSVTGIPGANVLTFGAGSRLTVL.

Only a few counts were recorded for this clone. The CDR3 bases are TGCAGCGTTGAAGGAGGAGGAAACAGGGGGCTTGAGACCCAGTACTTC. It codes for CSVEGGGNRGLETQYF. This sequence joins TRBV29-1 and TRBJ2-5, with TRBD1 matching 9 bases. The CDR3 covers 16 residues. Germline CDR1 is SQVTM and CDR2 is ANQGSEA. V shed 1 base, J shed 5 bases, and the junction held 11 bases outside the gene matches.

This sequence joins TRBV6-5 and TRBJ1-5; 7 positions match TRBD1. CDR3 size: 14 residues. Trimming at V came to 5 bases and at J to 6 bases, leaving 7 bases not matched to a gene. Germline-derived CDR1 and CDR2 are MNHEY and SVGAGI. The CDR3 spells CASSPSDRSQPQHF. CDR3 bases: TGTGCCAGCAGTCCGTCGGACAGGTCTCAGCCCCAGCATTTT.

This clone was picked up one time. The rearrangement joins TRBV19 to TRBJ2-7; D may be TRBD2 (6 bases). Germline V CDR1 and CDR2: LNHDA, SQIVND (reference sequence). Trimming removed 6 bases at V and 0 bases at J, with 12 bases between. CDR3 length equals 14 residues. CDR3 nucleotides: TGTGCCAGTAGGCATCGGGGGAGCTCCTACGAGCAGTACTTC. Translating gives CASRHRGSSYEQYF.

The rearrangement links TRBV19 to TRBJ2-7; D is uncertain. CDR1 and CDR2 from the germline V gene are LNHDA and SQIVND (reference sequence). With 3 bases removed from V and 2 bases from J, the gap between germline ends came to 11 bases. The CDR3 covers 14 residues. The CDR3 DNA is TGTGCCAGTAGTATCGAGATAGTCGCCTACGAGCAGTACTTC. The encoded protein is CASSIEIVAYEQYF.

As concerns this clone: At one boundary the junction diverges from the germline segment, which might be a read error. This chain connects TRBV2 to TRBJ1-5, with a possible D match to TRBD1 (6 bases). This CDR3 is built from 13 residues. Germline assignment: CDR1 SNHLY and CDR2 FYNNEI. The CDR3 region is CASSEEAAGAIIF. The CDR3 region has the DNA TGTGCCAGCAGTGAAGAGGCCGCAGGGGCTATAATATTT.

This clone turned up a few times. The chain couples TRBV10-2 to TRBJ2-1, with 10 positions matching TRBD2. Trimming removed 3 bases from V and 6 bases from J; junction bases left unmatched: 2. Looked up from germline, CDR1 is WSHSY and CDR2 is SAAADI. The CDR3 extends over 14 amino acids. In DNA form, the CDR3 reads TGCGCCAGCAGTGAACTAGCGGGATCCAATGAGCAGTTCTTC. Translation gives CASSELAGSNEQFF.

The chain employs TRBV10-3 and TRBJ1-1, with a possible D match to TRBD1 (6 bases). V dropped 0 bases and J dropped 7 bases, with 12 bases sitting between them. Looked up from germline, CDR1 is ENHRY and CDR2 is SYGVKD. The CDR3 contains 14 residues. CDR3 DNA sequence: TGTGCCATCAGTGAGTCGAAGGCAGGGGTTGAAGCTTTCTTT. Its translation is CAISESKAGVEAFF.